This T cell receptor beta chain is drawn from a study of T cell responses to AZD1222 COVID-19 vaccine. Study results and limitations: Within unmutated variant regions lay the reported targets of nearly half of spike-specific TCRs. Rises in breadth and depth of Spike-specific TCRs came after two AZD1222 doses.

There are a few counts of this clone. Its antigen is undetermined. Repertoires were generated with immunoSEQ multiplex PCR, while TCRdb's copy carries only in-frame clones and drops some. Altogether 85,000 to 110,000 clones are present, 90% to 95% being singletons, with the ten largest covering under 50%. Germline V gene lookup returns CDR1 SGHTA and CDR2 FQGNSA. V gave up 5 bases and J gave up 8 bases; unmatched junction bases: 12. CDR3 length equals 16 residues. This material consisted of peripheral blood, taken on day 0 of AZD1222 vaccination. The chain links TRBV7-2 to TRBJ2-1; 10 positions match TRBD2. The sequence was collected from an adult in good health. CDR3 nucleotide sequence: TGTGCCAGCAGCACGGGTTTAGCGGGAGGTACCCATGAGCAGTTCTTC. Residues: CASSTGLAGGTHEQFF.